The T cell receptor beta chain under discussion was sequenced for a study of control samples from healthy donors and cancer patients. Per the germline V gene, CDR1 is SGDLS and CDR2 is YYNGEE. Trimming removed 4 bases at V and 5 bases at J, with 21 bases between. The CDR3 has 16 residues. Method: immunoSEQ multiplex PCR; TCRdb's copy keeps in-frame clones and lacks some. In the table there are 95,000 to 150,000 clones, approximately 92% of which are singletons. The TCR sequence derives from a man at least 80 years old with head and neck cancer. This rearrangement joins TRBV9 to TRBJ2-5; D tentatively reads TRBD1 or TRBD2 (5 bases each). The sequenced sample was PBMCs. The CDR3 region has the DNA TGTGCCAGCAGCACACAGGACTCCCCTCGTGGGGAGACCCAGTACTTC. Translated, it gives CASSTQDSPRGETQYF. Using reference TRBV9 and TRBJ2-5 for the parts outside the CDR3, the full variable domain is DSGVTQTPKHLITATGQRVTLRCSPRSGDLSVYWYQQSLDQGLQFLIQYYNGEERAKGNILERFSAQQFPDLHSELNLSSLELGDSALYFCASSTQDSPRGETQYFGPGTRLLVL.